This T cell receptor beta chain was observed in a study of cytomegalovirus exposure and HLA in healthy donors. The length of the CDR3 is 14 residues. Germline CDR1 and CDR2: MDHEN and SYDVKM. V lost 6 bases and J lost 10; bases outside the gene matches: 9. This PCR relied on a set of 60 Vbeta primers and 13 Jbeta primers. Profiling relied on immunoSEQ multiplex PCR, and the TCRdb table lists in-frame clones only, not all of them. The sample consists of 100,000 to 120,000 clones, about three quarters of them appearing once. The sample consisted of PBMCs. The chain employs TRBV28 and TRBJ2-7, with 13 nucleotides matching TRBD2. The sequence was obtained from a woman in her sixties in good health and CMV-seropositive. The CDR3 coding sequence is TGTGCCAGCAGACCGGGACTAGCGGGATCAAGACAGTACTTC. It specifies CASRPGLAGSRQYF.